Following are 32 T cell receptor beta chains from one sample sequenced in a study of STAT5B mutations in CD4+ large granular lymphocyte leukemia. Assay used: immunoSEQ multiplex PCR; TCRdb lists only in-frame clones, some missing. The data contain some 30,000 clones, about 78% of them singletons. The sequenced sample consisted of CD4+ T cells from blood buffy coats. The receptor set was obtained from a human donor in good health.

The chain uses TRBV5-7 and TRBJ2-7; D perhaps matches TRBD2 (7 bases). TRBV5-7 is an ORF for which the function is uncertain. The CDR3 runs 16 residues. V dropped 4 bases and J dropped 1 base, with 18 bases sitting between them. This CDR3 is CASSLVLAGASYEQYF. The CDR3 region has the DNA TGTGCCAGCAGCCTAGTTCTCGCGGGGGCTTCCTACGAGCAGTACTTC.

This clone appeared once. The V call is TRBV6-6, the J call TRBJ2-7, with TRBD1 identical over 8 bases. The CDR3 extends over 14 amino acids. Trimming removed 6 bases from V and 2 bases from J; junction bases left unmatched: 6. Per germline, CDR1 MNHNY and CDR2 SVGAGI (reference sequence). The CDR3 coding sequence is TGTGCCAGCAGCGCTGGGACAGGAGCCTACGAGCAGTACTTC. Protein: CASSAGTGAYEQYF.

V usage is TRBV2 and J usage is TRBJ2-1; 8 bases fit TRBD1. The CDR3 loop spans 12 amino acids. The V gene's germline CDR1 is SNHLY and CDR2 FYNNEI. The V gene end was trimmed by 6 bases and the J gene end by 13 bases; junction bases not matched to a gene: 8. Here the CDR3 reads CASRRTGRGQFF. The DNA of the CDR3 is TGTGCCAGCAGGCGGACAGGGAGAGGTCAGTTCTTC.

The chain carries TRBV10-2 and TRBJ2-1; no firm D call. CDR3 length: 13 amino acids. The V and J ends lost 4 bases and 4 bases respectively, with 8 bases between them. Germline CDR1 and CDR2: WSHSY and SAAADI. In DNA form, the CDR3 reads TGCGCCAGCAGTGCCGGACGGTACAATGAGCAGTTCTTC. Translated: CASSAGRYNEQFF.

V is TRBV10-3 and J is TRBJ2-3; D remains unclear. Germline CDR1 is ENHRY and CDR2 is SYGVKD. Trimming removed 0 bases from V and 3 bases from J, with 10 bases in between. The CDR3 is made up of 15 amino acids. CDR3 in amino acids: CAISESDPETDTQYF. The CDR3, as DNA: TGTGCCATCAGTGAGTCCGATCCGGAGACAGATACGCAGTATTTT.

This rearrangement joins TRBV25-1 to TRBJ2-2; D is perhaps TRBD2 (6 bases). Germline V CDR1 and CDR2: MGHDK, SYGVNS. The CDR3 runs to 16 residues. V was clipped by 1 base and J by 0 bases, with 9 bases between them. CDR3 nucleotide sequence: TGTGCCAGCAGTGAATTCGCGGGGACGAACACCGGGGAGCTGTTTTTT. Residues: CASSEFAGTNTGELFF.

This clone was observed a single time. The J gene is TRBJ1-1, the V gene TRBV9; D remains unclear. The CDR3 length is 14 residues. V lost 0 bases and J lost 0, with 6 bases in between. Germline CDR1 SGDLS, CDR2 YYNGEE. CDR3 nucleotides: TGTGCCAGCAGCGTAGGGTGGGTGAACACTGAAGCTTTCTTT. This gives the protein CASSVGWVNTEAFF. The entire variable domain, with the rest obtained from reference TRBV9 and TRBJ1-1, is as follows: DSGVTQTPKHLITATGQRVTLRCSPRSGDLSVYWYQQSLDQGLQFLIQYYNGEERAKGNILERFSAQQFPDLHSELNLSSLELGDSALYFCASSVGWVNTEAFFGQGTRLTVV.

The V and J genes are TRBV2 and TRBJ2-7; 9 nucleotides line up with TRBD1. The CDR3 is 17 residues long. After removal of 3 bases from V and 6 bases from J, the junction contained 15 bases not matched to a gene. CDR1 and CDR2 (germline): SNHLY, FYNNEI. The CDR3 reads CASSDSATTGGWGEQYF. CDR3 coding DNA: TGTGCCAGCAGTGATTCGGCAACGACAGGGGGATGGGGCGAGCAGTACTTC.

The V gene is TRBV5-1, the J gene TRBJ1-1; TRBD1 matches 7 bases. Trimming at V came to 4 bases and at J to 12 bases, leaving 15 bases not matched to a gene. There are 14 residues in the CDR3. The germline V gene encodes CDR1 SGHRS and CDR2 YFSETQ. Written as DNA, the CDR3 is TGCGCCAGCAGCCCTAGACCCGGGACAGACAGGTCTTTCTTT. Translation: CASSPRPGTDRSFF.

The chain employs TRBV4-1 and TRBJ2-1; the D gene could be TRBD1 or TRBD2 (5 bases each). CDR3 length: 16 amino acids. Germline V lookup: CDR1 MGHRA, CDR2 YSYEKL. V lost 0 bases and J lost 4, with 13 bases in between. The CDR3 is CASSQDEGPVYNEQFF. The CDR3 DNA sequence: TGCGCCAGCAGCCAAGATGAGGGACCGGTTTACAATGAGCAGTTCTTC.

The chain uses TRBV5-6 and TRBJ2-5; D unresolved. Germline V gene lookup returns CDR1 SGHDT and CDR2 YYEEEE. The V end was cut by 0 bases, the J end by 5 bases, with 8 bases between. There are 13 residues in the CDR3. DNA of the CDR3: TGTGCCAGCAGCTTGGGTCTTGGGGAGACCCAGTACTTC. This codes for CASSLGLGETQYF.

Only a few counts were recorded for this clone. The chain uses TRBV29-1 and TRBJ1-1; D is possibly TRBD1 (5 bases). Trimming removed 0 bases from V and 5 bases from J, with 13 bases in between. The CDR3 sequence is 14 residues long. The germline gives CDR1 SQVTM, CDR2 ANQGSEA. CDR3 DNA sequence: TGCAGCGTTGAAGATACAGGCCGGGGGACTGAAGCTTTCTTT. It translates to CSVEDTGRGTEAFF.

The rearrangement links TRBV7-9 to TRBJ2-1, with TRBD2 identical over 10 bases. J gave up 1 base and V 4 bases, and 10 bases lay outside the gene matches. Germline CDR1 and CDR2: SEHNR and FQNEAQ (reference sequence). The length of the CDR3 is 18 residues. The CDR3 loop reads CASSSTVTSGVSYNEQFF. CDR3 DNA: TGTGCCAGCAGCTCGACAGTTACTAGCGGGGTTTCCTACAATGAGCAGTTCTTC.

The chain couples TRBV30 to TRBJ1-3; D call uncertain. The germline V gene has CDR1 GTSNPN and CDR2 SVGIG (reference sequence). CDR3 length: 14 residues. The V end lost 4 bases, the J end lost 0 bases, and 10 bases lay between the germline ends. The DNA for the CDR3 is TGTGCCTGGATGAGGTCAGCCTCTGGAAACACCATATATTTT. It translates to CAWMRSASGNTIYF. Looking up the rest from reference TRBV30 and TRBJ1-3 gives the full variable domain: SQTIHQWPATLVQPVGSPLSLECTVEGTSNPNLYWYRQAAGRGLQLLFYSVGIGQISSEVPQNLSASRPQDRQFILSSKKLLLSDSGFYLCAWMRSASGNTIYFGEGSWLTVV.

This clone came up a few times. CDR3 nucleotide sequence: TGTGCCAGCAGTGGGACAGCTATAGGTACTGAAGCTTTCTTT. It codes for CASSGTAIGTEAFF. The chain is built from TRBV2 and TRBJ1-1; D perhaps matches TRBD1 (6 bases). Trimming removed 4 bases from V and 5 bases from J, with 14 bases in between. Per germline, CDR1 SNHLY and CDR2 FYNNEI. This CDR3 region has 14 residues.

The chain carries TRBV7-8 and TRBJ2-2; 8 nucleotides line up with TRBD2. CDR3 length: 16 amino acids. The V and J ends lost 5 bases and 3 bases, in that order; junction bases with no gene match: 8. CDR1 and CDR2 (germline): SGHVS, FQNEAQ. The chain's CDR3 is CASSLRGGRDTGELFF. The CDR3 DNA is TGTGCCAGCAGCCTACGGGGGGGCCGGGACACCGGGGAGCTGTTTTTT.

This clone was seen a few times. The chain links TRBV7-9 to TRBJ2-2; no firm D call. Germline V lookup: CDR1 SEHNR, CDR2 FQNEAQ (reference sequence). Trimming stripped 1 base from V and 7 bases from J, with 7 bases between. The CDR3 runs 13 residues. Written as DNA, the CDR3 is TGTGCCAGCAGCTTAGATTCGTACGGGGAGCTGTTTTTT. Its translation: CASSLDSYGELFF.

The V gene is TRBV7-9, the J gene TRBJ1-1; D may be TRBD1 (6 bases). This CDR3 is built from 17 residues. V was trimmed by 5 bases and J by 0 bases, leaving 19 bases between them. CDR1 is SEHNR, CDR2 FQNEAQ, per germline (reference sequence). For the CDR3, the DNA is TGTGCCAGCAGCCCCCGAAGGGGGTTGGGATTGAACACTGAAGCTTTCTTT. This codes for CASSPRRGLGLNTEAFF.

The chain employs TRBV15 and TRBJ2-1; TRBD1 aligns across 9 bases. The V and J ends lost 0 bases and 10 bases, in that order; junction bases with no gene match: 13. The CDR3 sequence is 17 residues long. The germline CDR1 and CDR2 sequences are LNHNV and YYDKDF (reference sequence). This CDR3 reads CATSREPGQGGGREQFF. CDR3 nucleotide sequence: TGTGCCACCAGCAGAGAACCGGGACAGGGAGGGGGTCGGGAGCAGTTCTTC.

The chain employs TRBV29-1 and TRBJ2-5; unclear D gene. This CDR3 contains 13 residues. Trimming stripped 7 bases from V and 2 bases from J, with 14 bases between. Germline-derived CDR1 and CDR2 are SQVTM and ANQGSEA. The CDR3 loop reads CSGFEGIQETQYF. The CDR3 DNA reads as TGCAGCGGATTCGAAGGAATACAAGAGACCCAGTACTTC.

The chain is built from TRBV19 and TRBJ2-5; 8 bases are shared with TRBD2. J lost 5 bases, V lost 4 bases, and 18 bases had no gene match. This CDR3 is built from 18 residues. The germline V gene has CDR1 LNHDA and CDR2 SQIVND (reference sequence). The CDR3 protein is CASSTSSGGLSGGETQYF. The CDR3 DNA is TGTGCCAGTAGTACGTCAAGCGGGGGACTCTCGGGTGGCGAGACCCAGTACTTC. Full variable domain (outside the CDR3, taken from reference TRBV19 and TRBJ2-5): DGGITQSPKYLFRKEGQNVTLSCEQNLNHDAMYWYRQDPGQGLRLIYYSQIVNDFQKGDIAEGYSVSREKKESFPLTVTSAQKNPTAFYLCASSTSSGGLSGGETQYFGPGTRLLVL.

V usage is TRBV27 and J usage is TRBJ2-3; 9 positions match TRBD2. The germline V gene encodes CDR1 MNHEY and CDR2 SMNVEV (reference sequence). The junction had 2 bases not matched to a gene; V was cut back by 0 bases and J by 4 bases. This CDR3 has 15 amino acids. CDR3 in DNA: TGTGCCAGCAGTTTATCGGCGGGAGGGTCAGATACGCAGTATTTT. It translates to CASSLSAGGSDTQYF.

J is TRBJ1-1 and V is TRBV5-6, with 9 bases fitting TRBD1. V gave up 1 base and J gave up 2 bases; unmatched junction bases: 3. Germline V gene lookup returns CDR1 SGHDT and CDR2 YYEEEE. The CDR3 sequence is 15 residues long. In DNA, the CDR3 is TGTGCCAGCAGCTTGCCGGGACAGGGTAACACTGAAGCTTTCTTT. Protein: CASSLPGQGNTEAFF.

The chain carries TRBV18 and TRBJ2-2; D call uncertain. Trimming stripped 5 bases from V and 4 bases from J, with 8 bases between. The CDR3 is 13 amino acids. Germline loops: CDR1 KGHSH, CDR2 LQKENI. DNA of the CDR3: TGTGCCAGCTCAGCGACCAGCACCGGGGAGCTGTTTTTT. Translated, it gives CASSATSTGELFF.

This chain connects TRBV7-9 to TRBJ2-3; D might be TRBD1 (6 bases). The germline gives CDR1 SEHNR, CDR2 FQNEAQ (reference sequence). V lost 1 base and J lost 4, with 12 bases in between. This CDR3 is 15 amino acids long. In DNA, the CDR3 is TGTGCCAGCAGCTTAGGGCGACAGGAGGCAGATACGCAGTATTTT. This translates into CASSLGRQEADTQYF.

The chain recombines TRBV27 with TRBJ1-4, with D hard to call. Per the germline V gene, CDR1 is MNHEY and CDR2 is SMNVEV (reference sequence). The CDR3 covers 18 residues. Trimming took 2 bases from V and 0 from J, leaving 16 bases between them. In DNA, the CDR3 is TGTGCCAGCAGTTTACTTTCCCGGATCCGTGCAACTAATGAAAAACTGTTTTTT. It is translated as CASSLLSRIRATNEKLFF. Variable domain in full (rest from reference TRBV27 and TRBJ1-4): EAQVTQNPRYLITVTGKKLTVTCSQNMNHEYMSWYRQDPGLGLRQIYYSMNVEVTDKGDVPEGYKVSRKEKRNFPLILESPSPNQTSLYFCASSLLSRIRATNEKLFFGSGTQLSVL.

J is TRBJ2-7 and V is TRBV11-3, with D possibly TRBD1 on 5 matching bases. V was trimmed by 0 bases and J by 5 bases, leaving 11 bases between them. Per germline, CDR1 SGHNT and CDR2 YENEEA. The CDR3 contains 14 residues. This CDR3 is CASSLDGASHEQYF. The CDR3, as DNA: TGTGCCAGCAGCTTAGATGGGGCCTCTCACGAGCAGTACTTC.

This clone turned up a few times. As DNA, the CDR3 is TGTGCCAGTAGTTTACAGGGACGGGAGACTGGGGAGCTGTTTTTT. This translates into CASSLQGRETGELFF. This sequence joins TRBV19 and TRBJ2-2; D is possibly TRBD1 or TRBD2 (6 bases each). V gave up 5 bases and J gave up 8 bases, with 18 bases separating them. Germline CDR1 reads LNHDA; CDR2 reads SQIVND (reference sequence). The CDR3 spans 15 residues.

The CDR3 loop is CASSLPRDMGTDTQYF. CDR3 DNA sequence: TGTGCCAGCAGCCTCCCTCGGGATATGGGCACAGATACGCAGTATTTT. The chain employs TRBV9 and TRBJ2-3, with a tentative D call TRBD2 (5 bases). Germline assignment: CDR1 SGDLS and CDR2 YYNGEE. The CDR3 has 16 residues. V lost 4 bases, J lost 1 base, and 16 bases lay in between. Looking up the rest from reference TRBV9 and TRBJ2-3 gives the full variable domain: DSGVTQTPKHLITATGQRVTLRCSPRSGDLSVYWYQQSLDQGLQFLIQYYNGEERAKGNILERFSAQQFPDLHSELNLSSLELGDSALYFCASSLPRDMGTDTQYFGPGTRLTVL.

V is TRBV9 and J is TRBJ1-1, with D unresolved. With 0 bases removed from V and 1 base from J, the gap between germline ends came to 13 bases. Looked up from germline, CDR1 is SGDLS and CDR2 is YYNGEE. The CDR3 is 16 residues long. The CDR3 DNA reads as TGTGCCAGCAGCGTAGGGGCAGATATATGGAACACTGAAGCTTTCTTT. It codes for CASSVGADIWNTEAFF.

V gene TRBV5-8 combines with J gene TRBJ2-5, with 13 bases aligning to TRBD2. Germline V gene data show CDR1 as SGHTS and CDR2 as YDEGEE. The CDR3 consists of 14 residues. V trimming: 4 bases; J trimming: 7 bases; junction bases outside the gene matches: 4. The CDR3 coding sequence is TGTGCCAGCAGCGAACTAGCGGGAGGGTCGACCCAGTACTTC. Translation: CASSELAGGSTQYF.

The chain couples TRBV29-1 to TRBJ2-7, with D unclear. The V end lost 1 base, the J end lost 5 bases, and 12 bases lay between the germline ends. Germline CDR1 SQVTM, CDR2 ANQGSEA. The CDR3 is 13 residues long. CDR3 nucleotides: TGCAGCGTTGAAGGGCTAGAACGCGACGAGCAGTACTTC. Protein sequence: CSVEGLERDEQYF.